The clone carrying this T cell receptor (beta chain) turned up a few times. The source of the sample is a study of CD8+ T cells in alopecia areata. For the study at large: A regimen of oral tofacitinib, 5 to 10 mg twice daily, was given to treated patients.

This CDR3 spans 12 amino acids. The V end lost 8 bases, the J end lost 4 bases, and 9 bases lay between the germline ends. Germline loops: CDR1 ENHRY, CDR2 SYGVKD. Investigators isolated RNA and reverse transcribed it into cDNA to act as the sequencing template. The protocol was immunoSEQ multiplex PCR, while the TCRdb copy is restricted to in-frame clones and leaves out a portion. The data show some 120,000 clones, over 50% seen once. The receptor was isolated from a human donor with alopecia areata. V gene TRBV10-3 combines with J gene TRBJ1-5, with TRBD1 as a possible D gene (5 bases). Sequencing used CD4+ T cells sorted from blood, obtained at week 0. The CDR3 region has the DNA TGTGCCATCTCCCGGACAAATCAGCCCCAGCATTTT. Its translation is CAISRTNQPQHF.